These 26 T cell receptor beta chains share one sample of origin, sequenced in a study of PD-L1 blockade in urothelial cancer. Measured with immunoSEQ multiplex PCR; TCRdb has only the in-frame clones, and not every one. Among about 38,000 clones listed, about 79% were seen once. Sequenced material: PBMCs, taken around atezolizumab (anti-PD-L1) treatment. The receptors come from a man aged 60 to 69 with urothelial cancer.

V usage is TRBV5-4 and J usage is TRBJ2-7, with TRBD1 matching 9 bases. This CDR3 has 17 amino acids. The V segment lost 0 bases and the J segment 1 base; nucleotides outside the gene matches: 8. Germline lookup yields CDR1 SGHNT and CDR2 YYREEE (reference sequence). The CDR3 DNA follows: TGTGCCAGCAGCTTGGGGGACAGGGCTATCCTTTCCTACGAGCAGTACTTC. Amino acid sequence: CASSLGDRAILSYEQYF.

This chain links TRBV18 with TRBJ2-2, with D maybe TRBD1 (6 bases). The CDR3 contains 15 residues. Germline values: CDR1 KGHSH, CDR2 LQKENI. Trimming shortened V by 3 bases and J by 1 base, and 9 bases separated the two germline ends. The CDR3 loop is CASSPGTLNTGELFF. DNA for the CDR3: TGTGCCAGCTCACCCGGGACACTGAACACCGGGGAGCTGTTTTTT.

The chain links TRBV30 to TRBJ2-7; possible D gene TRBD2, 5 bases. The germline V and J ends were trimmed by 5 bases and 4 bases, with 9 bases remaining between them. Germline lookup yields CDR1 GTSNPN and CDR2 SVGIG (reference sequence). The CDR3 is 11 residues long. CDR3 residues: CAWERTYEQYF. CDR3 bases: TGTGCCTGGGAGAGGACTTACGAGCAGTACTTC.

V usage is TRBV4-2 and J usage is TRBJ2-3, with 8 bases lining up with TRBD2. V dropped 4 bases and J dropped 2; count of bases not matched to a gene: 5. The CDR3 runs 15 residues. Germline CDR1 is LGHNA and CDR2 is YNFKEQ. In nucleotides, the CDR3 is TGTGCCAGCAGCCCAGTGACTAGCGACACAGATACGCAGTATTTT. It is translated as CASSPVTSDTDTQYF.

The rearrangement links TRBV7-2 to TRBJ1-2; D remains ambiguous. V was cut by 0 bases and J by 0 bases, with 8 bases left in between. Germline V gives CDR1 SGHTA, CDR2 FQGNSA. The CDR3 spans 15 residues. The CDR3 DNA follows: TGTGCCAGCAGCTTAGCGATTAGTCCTAACTATGGCTACACCTTC. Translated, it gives CASSLAISPNYGYTF. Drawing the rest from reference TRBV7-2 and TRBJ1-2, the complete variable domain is GAGVSQSPSNKVTEKGKDVELRCDPISGHTALYWYRQSLGQGLEFLIYFQGNSAPDKSGLPSDRFSAERTGGSVSTLTIQRTQQEDSAVYLCASSLAISPNYGYTFGSGTRLTVV.

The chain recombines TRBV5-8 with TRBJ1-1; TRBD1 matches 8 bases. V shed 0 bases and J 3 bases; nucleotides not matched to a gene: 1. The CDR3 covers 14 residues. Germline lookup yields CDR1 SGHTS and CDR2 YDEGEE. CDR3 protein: CASSLEQGDTEAFF. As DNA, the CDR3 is TGTGCCAGCAGCTTGGAACAGGGGGACACTGAAGCTTTCTTT.

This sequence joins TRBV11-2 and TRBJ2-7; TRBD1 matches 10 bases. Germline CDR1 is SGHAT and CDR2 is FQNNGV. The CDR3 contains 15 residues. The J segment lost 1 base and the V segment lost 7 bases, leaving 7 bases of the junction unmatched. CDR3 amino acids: CASTRGTGESYEQYF. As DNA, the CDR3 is TGTGCCAGCACCAGAGGGACAGGGGAATCCTACGAGCAGTACTTC.

CDR3 DNA: TGTGCCAGCAGCGGGAGGATAAGCTATGGCTACACCTTC. Translating it yields CASSGRISYGYTF. This chain links TRBV9 with TRBJ1-2; D remains unclear. V gave up 3 bases and J gave up 4 bases, with 10 bases separating them. Germline V gene sequence: CDR1 SGDLS, CDR2 YYNGEE. This CDR3 contains 13 residues. The complete variable domain, with remaining parts taken from reference TRBV9 and TRBJ1-2, reads DSGVTQTPKHLITATGQRVTLRCSPRSGDLSVYWYQQSLDQGLQFLIQYYNGEERAKGNILERFSAQQFPDLHSELNLSSLELGDSALYFCASSGRISYGYTFGSGTRLTVV.

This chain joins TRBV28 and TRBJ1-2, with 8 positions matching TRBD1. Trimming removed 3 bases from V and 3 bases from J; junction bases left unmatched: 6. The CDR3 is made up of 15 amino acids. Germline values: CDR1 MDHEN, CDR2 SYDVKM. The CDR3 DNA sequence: TGTGCCAGCAGTTTGTTGTCAGGGGGCGACTATGGCTACACCTTC. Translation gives CASSLLSGGDYGYTF.

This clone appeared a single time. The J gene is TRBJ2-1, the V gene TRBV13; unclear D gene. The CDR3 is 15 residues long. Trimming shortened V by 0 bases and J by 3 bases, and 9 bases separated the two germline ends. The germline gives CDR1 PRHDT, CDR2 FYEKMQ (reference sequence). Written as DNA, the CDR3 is TGTGCCAGCAGCTTAGGGTGGTTCTACTACAATGAGCAGTTCTTC. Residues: CASSLGWFYYNEQFF.

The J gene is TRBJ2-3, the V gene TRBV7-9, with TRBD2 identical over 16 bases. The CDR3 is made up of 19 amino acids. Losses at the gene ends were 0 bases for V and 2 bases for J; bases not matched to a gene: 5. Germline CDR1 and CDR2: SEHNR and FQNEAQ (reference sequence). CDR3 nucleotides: TGTGCCAGCAGCTTAGCGCCGGGACTAGCGGGGGGGAACACAGATACGCAGTATTTT. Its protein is CASSLAPGLAGGNTDTQYF.

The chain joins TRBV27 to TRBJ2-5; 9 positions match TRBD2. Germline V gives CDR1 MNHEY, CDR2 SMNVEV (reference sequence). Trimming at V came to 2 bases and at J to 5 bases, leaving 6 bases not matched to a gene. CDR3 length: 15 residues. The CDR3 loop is CASSLRAGGWETQYF. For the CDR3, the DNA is TGTGCCAGCAGTTTAAGAGCGGGGGGATGGGAGACCCAGTACTTC.

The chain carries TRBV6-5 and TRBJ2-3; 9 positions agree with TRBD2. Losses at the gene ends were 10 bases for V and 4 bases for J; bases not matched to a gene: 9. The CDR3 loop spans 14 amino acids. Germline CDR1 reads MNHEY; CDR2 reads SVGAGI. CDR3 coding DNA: TGTGCCACCTCGCGGGGGGGCCGCTCAGATACGCAGTATTTT. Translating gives CATSRGGRSDTQYF.

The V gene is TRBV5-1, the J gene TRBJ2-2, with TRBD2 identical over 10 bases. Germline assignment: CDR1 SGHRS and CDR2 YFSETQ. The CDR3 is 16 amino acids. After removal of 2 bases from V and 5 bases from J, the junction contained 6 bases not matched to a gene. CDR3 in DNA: TGCGCCAGCAGCTTTTTGAGCGGGGGGGATACCGGGGAGCTGTTTTTT. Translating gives CASSFLSGGDTGELFF.

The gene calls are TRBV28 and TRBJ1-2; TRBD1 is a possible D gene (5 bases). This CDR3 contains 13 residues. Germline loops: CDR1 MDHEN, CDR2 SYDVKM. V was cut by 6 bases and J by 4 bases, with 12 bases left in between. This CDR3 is CASSPGLVYGYTF. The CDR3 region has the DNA TGTGCCAGCAGCCCGGGACTCGTCTATGGCTACACCTTC.

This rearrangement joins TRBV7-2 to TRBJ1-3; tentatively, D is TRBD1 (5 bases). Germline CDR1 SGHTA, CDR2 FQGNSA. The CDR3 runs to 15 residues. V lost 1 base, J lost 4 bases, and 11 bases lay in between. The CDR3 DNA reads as TGTGCCAGCAGCTTAGGCGGCAGGGTGGGAAACACCATATATTTT. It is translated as CASSLGGRVGNTIYF.

CDR3 in amino acids: CASRGDSSNQPQHF. As DNA, the CDR3 is TGTGCCAGTAGAGGAGACAGTAGCAATCAGCCCCAGCATTTT. The J gene is TRBJ1-5, the V gene TRBV2; perhaps TRBD1 as D (5 bases). The germline V and J ends were trimmed by 9 bases and 0 bases, with 12 bases remaining between them. The CDR3 length is 14 residues. Per the germline V gene, CDR1 is SNHLY and CDR2 is FYNNEI.

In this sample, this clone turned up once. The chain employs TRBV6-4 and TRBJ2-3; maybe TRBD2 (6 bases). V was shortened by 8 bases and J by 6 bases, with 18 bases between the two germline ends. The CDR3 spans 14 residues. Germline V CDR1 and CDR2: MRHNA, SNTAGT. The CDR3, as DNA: TGTGCCAGCGCCGTGGTACTAGCTCCCGATACGCAGTATTTT. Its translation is CASAVVLAPDTQYF.

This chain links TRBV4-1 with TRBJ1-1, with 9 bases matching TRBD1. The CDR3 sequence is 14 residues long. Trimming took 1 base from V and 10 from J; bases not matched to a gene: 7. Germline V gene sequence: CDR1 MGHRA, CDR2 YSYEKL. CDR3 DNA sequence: TGCGCCAGCAGCCAAGTTGACAGGGGGGACATAGCTTTCTTT. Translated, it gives CASSQVDRGDIAFF.

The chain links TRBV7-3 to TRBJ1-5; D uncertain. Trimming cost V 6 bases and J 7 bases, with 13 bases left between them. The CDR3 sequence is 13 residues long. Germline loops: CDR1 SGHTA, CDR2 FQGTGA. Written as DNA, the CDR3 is TGTGCCAGCAGTTCTTTAGTAGCACAGCCCCAGCATTTT. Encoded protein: CASSSLVAQPQHF. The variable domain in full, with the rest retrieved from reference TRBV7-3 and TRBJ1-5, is GAGVSQTPSNKVTEKGKYVELRCDPISGHTALYWYRQSLGQGPEFLIYFQGTGAADDSGLPNDRFFAVRPEGSVSTLKIQRTERGDSAVYLCASSSLVAQPQHFGDGTRLSIL.

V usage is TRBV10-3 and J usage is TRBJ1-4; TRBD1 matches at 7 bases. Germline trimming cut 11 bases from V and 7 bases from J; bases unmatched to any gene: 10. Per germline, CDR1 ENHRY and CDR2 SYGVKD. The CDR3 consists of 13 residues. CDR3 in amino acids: CASRQGRGEKLFF. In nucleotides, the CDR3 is TGTGCCTCCCGACAGGGTAGGGGTGAAAAACTGTTTTTT.

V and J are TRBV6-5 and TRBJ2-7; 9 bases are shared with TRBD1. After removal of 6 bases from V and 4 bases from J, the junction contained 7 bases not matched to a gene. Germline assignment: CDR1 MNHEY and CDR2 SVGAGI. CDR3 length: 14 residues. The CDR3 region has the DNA TGTGCCAGCAGCTGGGACAGGGATTGGTACGAGCAGTACTTC. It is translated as CASSWDRDWYEQYF.

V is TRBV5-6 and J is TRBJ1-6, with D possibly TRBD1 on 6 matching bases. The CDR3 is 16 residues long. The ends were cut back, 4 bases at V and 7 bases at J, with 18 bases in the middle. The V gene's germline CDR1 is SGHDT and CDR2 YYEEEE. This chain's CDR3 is CASSGSTGTGNSPLHF. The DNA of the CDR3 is TGTGCCAGCAGCGGATCAACAGGGACGGGGAATTCACCCCTCCACTTT. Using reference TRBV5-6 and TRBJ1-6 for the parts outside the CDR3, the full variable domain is DAGVTQSPTHLIKTRGQQVTLRCSPKSGHDTVSWYQQALGQGPQFIFQYYEEEERQRGNFPDRFSGHQFPNYSSELNVNALLLGDSALYLCASSGSTGTGNSPLHFGNGTRLTVT.

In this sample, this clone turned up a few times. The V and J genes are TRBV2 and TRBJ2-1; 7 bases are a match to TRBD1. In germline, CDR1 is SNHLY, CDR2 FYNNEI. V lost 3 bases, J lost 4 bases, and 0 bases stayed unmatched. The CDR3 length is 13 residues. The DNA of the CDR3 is TGTGCCAGCAGTGAGGGACAGTACAATGAGCAGTTCTTC. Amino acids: CASSEGQYNEQFF.

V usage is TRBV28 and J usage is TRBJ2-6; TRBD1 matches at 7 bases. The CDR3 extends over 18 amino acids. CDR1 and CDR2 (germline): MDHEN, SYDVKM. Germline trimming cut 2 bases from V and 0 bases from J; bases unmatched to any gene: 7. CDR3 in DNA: TGTGCCAGCAGTTTACCTTTAGACAGGGCCTCTGGGGCCAACGTCCTGACTTTC. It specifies CASSLPLDRASGANVLTF.

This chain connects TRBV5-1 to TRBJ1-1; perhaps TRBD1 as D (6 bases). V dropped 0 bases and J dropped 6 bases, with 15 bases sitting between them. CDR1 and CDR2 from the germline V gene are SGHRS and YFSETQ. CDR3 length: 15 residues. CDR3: CASSLDRAARPEAFF. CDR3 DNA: TGCGCCAGCAGCTTGGACAGGGCTGCTCGGCCTGAAGCTTTCTTT.